The T cell receptor (beta chain) under discussion was sequenced for a study of neurological immune-mediated disorders. Study-level findings and limits: The multiple sclerosis repertoire cluster had no association with any clinical or MRI feature. Falling below healthy controls, multiple sclerosis showed the least TCR clonal expansion, while HTLV-1-associated myelopathy showed the most.

cDNA was made by 5'RACE with 10-nucleotide random UMIs. Each CDR3 protein is one row after TCRdb ran MiXCR on the 5' RACE reads. The sample lists tens of thousands of distinct CDR3 sequences, 4.3% seen once, with 5.7% in the top ten. Time point: longitudinal time-point 3. The unsorted libraries originated from 2 million PBMCs kept at -80 C. This clonotype was seen ten or more times. No antigen is known for it. CDR1 DFQATT and CDR2 SNEGSKA come from the germline V gene (reference sequence). The CDR3 length is 11 residues. This sequence originates from a woman aged 60-75 years with multiple sclerosis. Specimen: PBMCs. This chain connects TRBV20-1 to TRBJ1-2, with 8 positions matching TRBD1. CDR3 in amino acids: CRAYGQGGYTF. DNA of the CDR3: TGCAGAGCCTACGGACAGGGAGGCTACACCTTC.